The clone carrying this T cell receptor (beta chain) has just a few counts. Its matching antigen is unknown. The data stem from a study of cytomegalovirus exposure and HLA in healthy donors. Study at large: Genotyping showed around 80% of 398 donors falling in the Caucasian-associated ancestry cluster.

It was with 60 Vbeta and 13 Jbeta primers that the PCR ran. Sequenced by immunoSEQ multiplex PCR; TCRdb stores in-frame clones only, minus some. Found here are tens of thousands of clones, roughly 70% of them singletons; the top ten hold about 15%. This CDR3 is 13 amino acids long. CDR1 and CDR2 (germline): SGHAT, FQDESV (reference sequence). The V end was cut by 6 bases, the J end by 8 bases, with 16 bases between. General study findings and limits: Data from an earlier analysis indicated that most TCR beta V segments were productive either about 90% or about 30% of the time. Further analysis was carried out later, and it showed several of the most significant clusters appearing linked to common viral pathogens.

The source material was PBMCs. This clonotype was obtained from a male donor in good health and CMV-seropositive. The genes are TRBV11-1 and TRBJ1-1, with D tentatively TRBD1 (5 bases). The CDR3 spells CASRSLEGSEAFF. CDR3 nucleotides: TGTGCCAGCAGGTCACTGGAGGGGTCAGAAGCTTTCTTT.